The source of this T cell receptor beta chain is a study of blood T cell repertoires in COVID-19. V was pared by 6 bases and J by 1 base, with 6 bases of the junction left unmatched. This CDR3 is built from 15 residues. CDR1 is MNHEY and CDR2 is SMNVEV in the germline V gene (reference sequence). The method was immunoSEQ multiplex PCR; TCRdb's version includes in-frame clones alone and lacks a portion of them. Among some 150,000 clones listed, about 91% were seen once. The clonotype originates from a woman between 18 and 29 years old who had recovered from COVID-19. The sample was PBMCs or T cells enriched from blood (not recorded which). V and J are TRBV27 and TRBJ1-1; 9 bases are shared with TRBD1. The CDR3 DNA reads TGTGCCAGCAGGACCCCGGGACAGGGGAACACTGAAGCTTTCTTT. The encoded protein is CASRTPGQGNTEAFF.